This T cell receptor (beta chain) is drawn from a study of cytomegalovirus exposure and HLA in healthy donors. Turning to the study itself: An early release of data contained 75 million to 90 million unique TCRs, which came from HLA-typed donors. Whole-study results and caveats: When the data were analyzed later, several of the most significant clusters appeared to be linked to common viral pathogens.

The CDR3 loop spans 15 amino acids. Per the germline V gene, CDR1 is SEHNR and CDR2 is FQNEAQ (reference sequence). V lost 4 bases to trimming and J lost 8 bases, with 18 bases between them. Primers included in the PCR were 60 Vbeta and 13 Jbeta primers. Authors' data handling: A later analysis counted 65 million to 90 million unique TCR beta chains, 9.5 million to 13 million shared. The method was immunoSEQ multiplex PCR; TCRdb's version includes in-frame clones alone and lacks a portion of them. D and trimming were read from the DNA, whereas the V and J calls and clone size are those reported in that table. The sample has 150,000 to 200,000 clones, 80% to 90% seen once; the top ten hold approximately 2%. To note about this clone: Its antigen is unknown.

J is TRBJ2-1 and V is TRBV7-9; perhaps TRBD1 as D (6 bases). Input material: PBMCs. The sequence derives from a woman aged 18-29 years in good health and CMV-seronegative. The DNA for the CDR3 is TGTGCCAGCAGCTACGCTCCCTTACAGGGCGATGAGCAGTTCTTC. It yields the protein CASSYAPLQGDEQFF.